The 14 T cell receptor beta chains below come from one sample, sequenced in a study of regulatory T cells in long-lasting Graves disease. Noted time point: newly diagnosed GD, antithyroid drugs for less than 3 months. PBMC RNA served as the TCR library source. According to the study, TCR beta libraries were built with iRepertoire HTBI primers and CDR3-region Arm-PCR. TCRdb passed the multiplex PCR reads through MiXCR, listing each CDR3 protein once. The table shows 400,000 to 550,000 distinct CDR3 sequences, with 16% occurring only once. This sample also belongs to another study, concerning T cells in Graves' hyperthyroidism and ophthalmopathy.

The sequenced sample was peripheral blood mononuclear cells (PBMCs), obtained at new diagnosis, from a patient treated with antithyroid drugs. The receptor source for this set is a woman in her twenties or thirties with Graves disease.

This clonotype was recorded many times. The chain carries TRBV28 and TRBJ1-5; 9 positions match TRBD1. Germline V gene lookup returns CDR1 MDHEN and CDR2 SYDVKM. Trimming took 6 bases from V and 4 from J; bases not matched to a gene: 7. The CDR3 consists of 15 residues. The CDR3 bases are TGTGCCAGCAGGTCTCCGGGACAGGGAAATCAGCCCCAGCATTTT. This gives the protein CASRSPGQGNQPQHF. Full variable domain (missing parts from reference TRBV28 and TRBJ1-5): DVKVTQSSRYLVKRTGEKVFLECVQDMDHENMFWYRQDPGLGLRLIYFSYDVKMKEKGDIPEGYSVSREKKERFSLILESASTNQTSMYLCASRSPGQGNQPQHFGDGTRLSIL.

This clonotype was observed at least ten times. The chain carries TRBV20-1 and TRBJ2-1; TRBD2 aligns across 10 bases. The CDR3 sequence is 15 residues long. Germline CDR1 reads DFQATT; CDR2 reads SNEGSKA (reference sequence). With 1 base clipped from V and 8 bases from J, the junction kept 8 bases outside the gene matches. The CDR3 bases are TGCAGTGCTAGAGTCGCTAGCGGGAGTTTTTATGAGCAGTTCTTC. It is translated as CSARVASGSFYEQFF.

In its sample, this clonotype was seen a few times. This sequence joins TRBV19 and TRBJ1-1, with D perhaps TRBD1 (6 bases). The V and J ends lost 6 bases and 10 bases respectively, with 15 bases between them. CDR1 LNHDA and CDR2 SQIVND come from the germline V gene (reference sequence). The CDR3 runs to 12 residues. CDR3 sequence reads: CASSANRVIAFF. CDR3 bases: TGTGCCAGTAGCGCAAACAGGGTGATAGCTTTCTTT.

This clonotype was observed a handful of times. The CDR3 loop is CASSMAGNNEQYF. The DNA for the CDR3 is TGTGCCAGTAGTATGGCAGGGAACAACGAGCAGTACTTC. The chain is built from TRBV19 and TRBJ2-7; D possibly corresponds to TRBD1 (5 bases). V lost 3 bases and J lost 5, with 11 bases in between. The CDR3 loop spans 13 amino acids. The germline V gene has CDR1 LNHDA and CDR2 SQIVND (reference sequence).

This clonotype has ten or more counts. The rearrangement joins TRBV7-8 to TRBJ1-6; a weak D match, TRBD1 (6 bases). CDR1 and CDR2 (germline): SGHVS, FQNEAQ. V was shortened by 1 base and J by 10 bases, with 14 bases between the two germline ends. The CDR3 has 15 amino acids. CDR3 sequence reads: CASSLGAGVGSPLHF. CDR3 sequence (DNA): TGTGCCAGCAGCTTAGGGGCAGGGGTAGGCTCACCCCTCCACTTT. Using reference TRBV7-8 and TRBJ1-6 for the parts outside the CDR3, the full variable domain is GAGVSQSPRYKVAKRGQDVALRCDPISGHVSLFWYQQALGQGPEFLTYFQNEAQLDKSGLPSDRFFAERPEGSVSTLKIQRTQQEDSAVYLCASSLGAGVGSPLHFGNGTRLTVT.

This clonotype was detected ten times or more. The chain employs TRBV20-1 and TRBJ1-4; 11 bases match TRBD1. The junction had 12 bases not matched to a gene; V was cut back by 2 bases and J by 10 bases. This CDR3 comprises 16 residues. The germline V gene encodes CDR1 DFQATT and CDR2 SNEGSKA (reference sequence). CDR3 region: CSARPGQGAEFGKLFF. CDR3 nucleotide sequence: TGCAGTGCTAGACCCGGACAGGGGGCCGAGTTCGGAAAACTGTTTTTT.

In its sample, this clonotype was seen a few times. The chain joins TRBV10-3 to TRBJ2-1, with a weak D call TRBD2 (6 bases). V was pared by 6 bases and J by 5 bases, with 17 bases between. The V gene's germline CDR1 is ENHRY and CDR2 SYGVKD. CDR3 length equals 15 residues. CDR3: CAIRVSPGVNNEQFF. The CDR3 coding sequence is TGTGCCATCAGGGTCTCTCCGGGGGTAAACAATGAGCAGTTCTTC.

This clonotype was seen at least ten times. V is TRBV28 and J is TRBJ2-5; a possible D gene is TRBD2 (6 bases). V was trimmed by 3 bases and J by 4 bases, leaving 15 bases between them. The CDR3 is made up of 15 amino acids. The germline V gene encodes CDR1 MDHEN and CDR2 SYDVKM. Here the CDR3 reads CASSLNARRGETQYF. DNA for the CDR3: TGTGCCAGCAGTTTGAACGCTAGGAGGGGAGAGACCCAGTACTTC.

The chain has TRBV29-1 and TRBJ1-4; 8 bases match TRBD1. V shed 7 bases and J 8 bases; nucleotides not matched to a gene: 12. Germline V lookup: CDR1 SQVTM, CDR2 ANQGSEA. CDR3 size: 14 residues. CDR3 bases: TGCAGCGCCGCAGGACAGGGAGGTTTGGAAAAACTGTTTTTT. This gives the protein CSAAGQGGLEKLFF.

This clonotype was found a few times. V gene TRBV5-1 combines with J gene TRBJ2-5; D is perhaps TRBD2 (5 bases). The CDR3 totals 16 residues. From germline, CDR1 is SGHRS and CDR2 YFSETQ. Trimming removed 0 bases at V and 5 bases at J, with 17 bases between. Here the CDR3 reads CASSLVGLTISETQYF. The CDR3 bases are TGCGCCAGCAGCTTGGTCGGACTCACGATCTCGGAGACCCAGTACTTC.

The chain combines TRBV19 with TRBJ1-1; 8 bases fit TRBD1. The ends lost 4 bases at V and 3 bases at J; junction bases unmatched: 16. The CDR3 is made up of 18 amino acids. Germline CDR1 and CDR2: LNHDA and SQIVND (reference sequence). CDR3 DNA sequence: TGTGCCAGTAGTACTACGCAGGGGGCGACAGATTCGGACACTGAAGCTTTCTTT. Protein product: CASSTTQGATDSDTEAFF.

This clonotype was seen at least ten times. The CDR3 sequence: CASSLTGKNQPQHF. In nucleotides, the CDR3 is TGTGCCAGCAGCCTAACAGGGAAGAATCAGCCCCAGCATTTT. The J gene is TRBJ1-5, the V gene TRBV11-2, with a tentative D call TRBD1 (6 bases). V dropped 5 bases and J dropped 4 bases, with 12 bases sitting between them. The CDR3 spans 14 residues. In germline, CDR1 is SGHAT, CDR2 FQNNGV.

This clonotype was picked up many times. The gene calls are TRBV5-1 and TRBJ2-2, with D hard to call. With 3 bases removed from V and 2 bases from J, the gap between germline ends came to 11 bases. This CDR3 comprises 15 residues. Germline assignment: CDR1 SGHRS and CDR2 YFSETQ. The CDR3 DNA follows: TGCGCCAGCAGCTGGACGGTGGCTAACACCGGGGAGCTGTTTTTT. Its translation: CASSWTVANTGELFF.

Many counts were recorded for this clonotype. The V call is TRBV5-6, the J call TRBJ2-1; 9 nucleotides align to TRBD1. The CDR3 is 15 residues long. Germline CDR1 SGHDT, CDR2 YYEEEE. Trimming removed 1 base from V and 7 bases from J; junction bases left unmatched: 6. The chain's CDR3 is CASSLYGTGKNEQFF. The CDR3 DNA reads as TGTGCCAGCAGCTTGTACGGGACAGGGAAAAATGAGCAGTTCTTC.